These 32 T cell receptor beta chains share one sample of origin, sequenced in a study of T cell repertoires in aging, cancer and after chemotherapy. TCR beta rearrangements were amplified from peripheral blood genomic DNA. A mixed TRB-A/B primer pool amplified rearranged TRB by multiplex touch-down PCR. TCRdb re-analysed the multiplex PCR reads in MiXCR, keeping a single row per CDR3 protein. The sample holds under 1,500 distinct CDR3 sequences; just over 20% are singletons and the top ten take around a quarter. Sequencing was performed on blood. These receptors originate from a human donor with a solid tumor.

This chain connects TRBV6-2 or TRBV6-3 to TRBJ2-7; TRBD2 aligns across 11 bases. V lost 6 bases, J lost 5 bases, and 9 bases stayed unmatched. In germline, CDR1 is MNHEY, CDR2 SVGEGT. The CDR3 is 15 residues long. The CDR3: CASSDALAGGHEQYV. CDR3 bases: TGTGCCAGCAGCGACGCGCTAGCGGGAGGTCACGAGCAGTACGTC.

The genes are TRBV4-3 and TRBJ1-2; D is ambiguous. The germline gives CDR1 LGHNA, CDR2 YSLEER. Trimming removed 4 bases at V and 8 bases at J, with 20 bases between. This CDR3 has 15 residues. The CDR3 DNA follows: TGCGCCAGCAGCCCCCGGACTGGAGGACGGGAGGGCTACACCTTC. As protein: CASSPRTGGREGYTF.

This clonotype is large by share. The chain carries TRBV6-5 and TRBJ2-2, with D tentatively TRBD1 (6 bases). Germline values: CDR1 MNHEY, CDR2 SVGAGI. The CDR3 loop spans 13 amino acids. V was clipped by 7 bases and J by 9 bases, with 15 bases between them. This CDR3 is CASTVFRGRELFF. The CDR3 DNA reads as TGTGCCAGCACTGTTTTCAGGGGACGGGAGCTGTTTTTT.

This clonotype qualifies as medium-sized (0.01 to 0.1%). The chain employs TRBV19 and TRBJ1-1; possible D gene TRBD1, 6 bases. This CDR3 spans 14 amino acids. The ends were cut back, 3 bases at V and 10 bases at J, with 18 bases in the middle. CDR1 is LNHDA, CDR2 SQIVND, per germline (reference sequence). Here the CDR3 reads CASSIYGTFLLAFF. The CDR3, as DNA: TGTGCCAGTAGTATCTACGGGACATTTTTATTAGCTTTCTTT.

By share, this clonotype ranks as medium-sized. The chain couples TRBV6-1 to TRBJ2-7; D possibly corresponds to TRBD2 (7 bases). Germline CDR1 reads MNHNS; CDR2 reads SASEGT. This CDR3 is built from 15 residues. V dropped 6 bases and J dropped 4 bases, with 19 bases sitting between them. CDR3: CASSRGAEIFYEQYV. CDR3 bases: TGTGCCAGCAGCCGGGGGGCAGAAATTTTTTACGAGCAGTACGTC.

The chain carries TRBV20-1 and TRBJ2-7, with TRBD2 matching 14 bases. The ends lost 0 bases at V and 9 bases at J; junction bases unmatched: 10. The CDR3 totals 16 residues. CDR1 and CDR2 (germline): DFQATT, SNEGSKA (reference sequence). CDR3 region: CSAREVRLAGGGGQYF. CDR3 sequence (DNA): TGCAGTGCTAGAGAAGTACGACTAGCGGGGGGGGGGGGGCAGTACTTC.

Judged by abundance, this clonotype is large. The chain employs TRBV5-5 and TRBJ1-2; D gene ambiguous. Looked up from germline, CDR1 is SGHKS and CDR2 is YYEKEE (reference sequence). V was trimmed by 2 bases and J by 0 bases, leaving 8 bases between them. The CDR3 covers 14 residues. The CDR3 DNA follows: TGTGCCAGCAGCTTACAGATCCCTAACTATGGCTACACCTTC. It yields the protein CASSLQIPNYGYTF.

This clonotype is medium-sized (0.01 to 0.1%) in the sample. The J gene is TRBJ1-1, the V gene TRBV4-3, with D uncertain. The CDR3 is 15 residues long. Germline values: CDR1 LGHNA, CDR2 YSLEER. Deletions cut 0 bases from V and 4 bases from J, with 12 bases between. The CDR3 spells CASSQDYYWSTEAFF. The CDR3 DNA is TGCGCCAGCAGCCAAGATTATTACTGGAGCACTGAAGCTTTCTTT.

This clonotype is large (0.1 to 1%) in the sample. In DNA form, the CDR3 reads TGTGCCAGCAGTCCCTCTGAAACCGCTACGACCTACTATGGCTACACCTTC. It is translated as CASSPSETATTYYGYTF. This chain joins TRBV6-5 and TRBJ1-2; D unresolved. The CDR3 runs to 17 residues. Germline CDR1 reads MNHEY; CDR2 reads SVGAGI. V was cut by 5 bases and J by 3 bases, with 22 bases left in between.

This chain joins TRBV18 and TRBJ2-5; tentatively, D is TRBD2 (6 bases). There are 16 residues in the CDR3. Germline values: CDR1 KGHSH, CDR2 LQKENI. Deletions cut 2 bases from V and 1 base from J, with 14 bases between. The CDR3 coding sequence is TGTGCCAGCTCACCAATGGTAGCGGTAACCCAAGAGACCCAGTACTTC. Translating it yields CASSPMVAVTQETQYF.

This clonotype was picked up a small number of times. An end of the junction does not agree with germline; a read error may underlie this. The V gene is TRBV6-5, the J gene TRBJ2-7; 7 bases align to TRBD1. The CDR3 has 13 amino acids. The germline V gene has CDR1 MNHEY and CDR2 SVGAGI. The CDR3 sequence: CASSRGIHYEQYF. The CDR3 bases are TGCGCCAGCAGCAGGGGGATCCACTACGAGCAGTACTTC.

This clonotype ranks as medium-sized (0.01 to 0.1%). The V call is TRBV10-3, the J call TRBJ1-5; possible D gene TRBD1, 5 bases. With 6 bases removed from V and 8 bases from J, the gap between germline ends came to 20 bases. The CDR3 consists of 15 residues. The germline CDR1 and CDR2 sequences are ENHRY and SYGVKD. CDR3 region: CAISPLGGAIEPQHF. In DNA form, the CDR3 reads TGTGCCATCAGCCCCCTGGGAGGGGCGATTGAGCCCCAGCATTTT.

This clonotype has more than one count but fewer than ten. J is TRBJ2-3 and V is TRBV2, with D unresolved. In germline, CDR1 is SNHLY, CDR2 FYNNEI. The ends were cut back, 5 bases at V and 6 bases at J, with 6 bases in the middle. CDR3 length: 11 amino acids. The chain's CDR3 is CASSPPDTQYF. The CDR3 region has the DNA TGTGCCAGCAGTCCCCCCGATACGCAGTATTTT.

A few counts support this clonotype. The J gene is TRBJ2-3, the V gene TRBV7-9, with unresolved D. The CDR3 is made up of 12 amino acids. The V gene's germline CDR1 is SEHNR and CDR2 FQNEAQ (reference sequence). Deletions cut 1 base from V and 11 bases from J, with 10 bases between. The CDR3 protein is CASSLVGPEQYF. The CDR3 DNA reads as TGTGCCAGCAGCTTAGTCGGTCCGGAGCAGTATTTT.

CDR3 loop: CASSSSGSFGDTQYF. For the CDR3, the DNA is TGTGCCAGCAGCTCTAGCGGGAGTTTTGGAGATACGCAGTATTTT. The rearrangement links TRBV7-3 to TRBJ2-3; 10 bases agree with TRBD2. V lost 4 bases to trimming and J lost 5 bases; unmatched junction nucleotides: 6. Germline loops: CDR1 SGHTA, CDR2 FQGTGA. This CDR3 is 15 amino acids long.

By sample fraction, this clonotype is medium-sized. The chain is built from TRBV5-4 and TRBJ2-2; TRBD2 aligns across 9 bases. Trimming cost V 6 bases and J 5 bases; bases outside gene matches: 11. The CDR3 spans 16 residues. From germline, CDR1 is SGHNT and CDR2 YYREEE (reference sequence). This CDR3 reads CASTVGVAGVTGELFF. CDR3 DNA: TGTGCCAGCACCGTCGGAGTAGCGGGAGTAACCGGGGAGCTGTTTTTT. The variable domain in full, completed from reference TRBV5-4 and TRBJ2-2, reads ETGVTQSPTHLIKTRGQQVTLRCSSQSGHNTVSWYQQALGQGPQFIFQYYREEENGRGNFPPRFSGLQFPNYSSELNVNALELDDSALYLCASTVGVAGVTGELFFGEGSRLTVL.

Note on this clonotype: A much larger clone differs by one base, so this may be a read error. This chain connects TRBV20-1 to TRBJ1-1; D not resolved. The CDR3 length is 15 residues. CDR1 is DFQATT and CDR2 is SNEGSKA in the germline V gene (reference sequence). With 0 bases removed from V and 1 base from J, the gap between germline ends came to 12 bases. The CDR3 reads CSARDLRWSNTEAFF. Written as DNA, the CDR3 is TGCAGTGCTAGAGATCTTAGGTGGTCGAACACTGAAGCTTTCTTT.

This clonotype is medium-sized (0.01 to 0.1%) by share. The CDR3 loop reads CAIRGQGVNSPLHF. CDR3 bases: TGTGCCATCAGGGGACAGGGGGTTAATTCACCCCTCCACTTT. V usage is TRBV10-3 and J usage is TRBJ1-6; 11 positions agree with TRBD1. After removal of 6 bases from V and 6 bases from J, the junction contained 1 base not matched to a gene. The germline V gene has CDR1 ENHRY and CDR2 SYGVKD. The CDR3 consists of 14 residues.

This chain uses TRBV2 with TRBJ2-1; TRBD2 agrees at 10 bases. This CDR3 is built from 16 residues. Germline loops: CDR1 SNHLY, CDR2 FYNNEI. J lost 10 bases, V lost 0 bases, and 9 bases had no gene match. The CDR3 region is CASSEAVAGGPGEQFF. CDR3 DNA: TGTGCCAGCAGTGAAGCAGTAGCGGGAGGACCGGGGGAGCAGTTCTTC.

This clonotype is medium-sized by share. This rearrangement joins TRBV6-5 to TRBJ1-2; weak D call: TRBD1 (5 bases). The germline V and J ends were trimmed by 4 bases and 3 bases, with 18 bases remaining between them. Germline V gene sequence: CDR1 MNHEY, CDR2 SVGAGI. This CDR3 is 16 amino acids long. The CDR3 spells CASSSPQDWGYYGYTF. CDR3 in DNA: TGTGCCAGCAGTTCTCCTCAGGACTGGGGGTACTATGGCTACACCTTC.

In its sample, this clonotype ranks as large. This sequence joins TRBV5-4 and TRBJ2-6; 9 positions agree with TRBD1. Per germline, CDR1 SGHNT and CDR2 YYREEE (reference sequence). This CDR3 contains 16 residues. V trimming: 4 bases; J trimming: 4 bases; junction bases outside the gene matches: 6. The chain's CDR3 is CASSPMGQGGANVLTF. The CDR3 DNA follows: TGTGCCAGCAGCCCTATGGGACAGGGAGGGGCCAACGTCCTGACTTTC.

In this sample, this clonotype is medium-sized. This rearrangement joins TRBV5-5 to TRBJ1-5; D call uncertain. The CDR3 runs 15 residues. Deletions cut 0 bases from V and 0 bases from J, with 7 bases between. CDR1 is SGHKS and CDR2 is YYEKEE in the germline V gene (reference sequence). The CDR3 DNA is TGTGCCAGCAGCTTGGAAGGAAATAGCAATCAGCCCCAGCATTTT. It specifies CASSLEGNSNQPQHF.

This clonotype qualifies as medium-sized. The chain links TRBV6-4 to TRBJ2-3, with 7 bases aligning to TRBD1. Germline V lookup: CDR1 MRHNA, CDR2 SNTAGT. V lost 5 bases to trimming and J lost 0 bases; unmatched junction nucleotides: 5. The CDR3 totals 15 residues. CDR3 protein: CASSLDRASTDTQYF. CDR3 sequence (DNA): TGTGCCAGCAGTTTAGACAGGGCGAGCACAGATACGCAGTATTTT.

This clonotype is labeled large. The chain has TRBV29-1 and TRBJ1-1, with D maybe TRBD1 (5 bases). Per the germline V gene, CDR1 is SQVTM and CDR2 is ANQGSEA. Trimming removed 7 bases at V and 6 bases at J, with 12 bases between. The CDR3 covers 11 residues. The CDR3 nucleotides are TGCAGCGGGACAAATAAAGCTGAAGCTTTCTTT. Translated, it gives CSGTNKAEAFF.

This chain uses TRBV11-3 with TRBJ1-1, with TRBD1 matching over 8 bases. J lost 5 bases, V lost 5 bases, and 4 bases had no gene match. CDR3 length equals 13 residues. Germline CDR1 and CDR2: SGHNT and YENEEA. The CDR3 loop is CASSVDRVTEAFF. CDR3 bases: TGTGCCAGCAGCGTGGACAGGGTTACTGAAGCTTTCTTT.

The gene calls are TRBV2 and TRBJ2-7; D is possibly TRBD1 (6 bases). The CDR3 contains 14 residues. Germline V gene lookup returns CDR1 SNHLY and CDR2 FYNNEI. Trimming pared 7 bases from V and 6 bases from J, leaving 19 bases between. Written as DNA, the CDR3 is TGTGCCAGCATCCCCGGGACATATCTAGGCGAGCAGTACTTC. Amino acid sequence: CASIPGTYLGEQYF.

This clonotype is labeled large. This rearrangement joins TRBV15 to TRBJ2-3; 9 nucleotides align to TRBD2. The V segment lost 3 bases and the J segment 6 bases; nucleotides outside the gene matches: 4. The CDR3 is made up of 14 amino acids. The germline CDR1 and CDR2 sequences are LNHNV and YYDKDF (reference sequence). For the CDR3, the DNA is TGTGCCACCAGCAGGAGCGGGAGGAGTGATACGCAGTATTTT. The encoded protein is CATSRSGRSDTQYF.

By frequency in the sample, this clonotype is medium-sized. The rearrangement links TRBV6-2 or TRBV6-3 to TRBJ1-3; no firm D call. Germline lookup yields CDR1 MNHEY and CDR2 SVGEGT. Trimming shortened V by 6 bases and J by 0 bases, and 12 bases separated the two germline ends. The CDR3 is 15 amino acids. CDR3 nucleotide sequence: TGTGCCAGCAGGATTGATGCAGGCTCTGGAAACACCATATATTTT. Translating gives CASRIDAGSGNTIYF.

By frequency in the sample, this clonotype is large. The chain uses TRBV30 and TRBJ2-5, with D perhaps being TRBD1 or TRBD2 (5 bases each). CDR1 and CDR2 from the germline V gene are GTSNPN and SVGIG (reference sequence). This CDR3 spans 14 amino acids. The ends were cut back, 8 bases at V and 5 bases at J, with 21 bases in the middle. CDR3 DNA: TGTGCCGTTATTGGGGACGCAACCGAGGAGACCCAGTACTTC. Translating it yields CAVIGDATEETQYF.

In this sample, this clonotype is medium-sized. Here the CDR3 reads CATQQASLNTEAFF. The CDR3 bases are TGTGCCACCCAACAGGCCTCCCTGAACACTGAAGCTTTCTTT. This chain joins TRBV6-5 and TRBJ1-1, with D possibly being TRBD1 (5 bases). The V end was cut by 10 bases, the J end by 0 bases, with 15 bases between. The CDR3 loop spans 14 amino acids. The germline gives CDR1 MNHEY, CDR2 SVGAGI.

Within the sample, this clonotype is medium-sized. The V and J genes are TRBV5-4 and TRBJ2-5, with 7 bases identical to TRBD2. Germline V lookup: CDR1 SGHNT, CDR2 YYREEE (reference sequence). V was pared by 5 bases and J by 5 bases, with 9 bases of the junction left unmatched. The CDR3 totals 14 residues. The CDR3 nucleotides are TGTGCCAGCAGGGAGCGGGGTCGCCGGGAGACCCAGTACTTC. Translation gives CASRERGRRETQYF.

The chain links TRBV20-1 to TRBJ1-2, with a tentative D call TRBD1 (6 bases). Trimming cost V 0 bases and J 7 bases, with 15 bases left between them. Per the germline V gene, CDR1 is DFQATT and CDR2 is SNEGSKA (reference sequence). This CDR3 region has 14 residues. CDR3 amino acids: CSARDQEQGFGYTF. CDR3 nucleotide sequence: TGCAGTGCTAGAGATCAGGAACAGGGATTTGGCTACACCTTC.